This TCR beta chain was retrieved from a study of shared clonotypes between healthy human individuals. Study results and caveats: A reduction in generation probabilities was seen for non-shared clonotypes relative to those shared by all four donors. Read depth was anticipated to influence clonotype sharing among donors. Blood alone was sampled, and tissue repertoires likely differ. Across subsets, estimated richness was generally greater for naive than for memory populations.

Worth noting for this clone: Its antigen remains unknown.

The data were produced by immunoSEQ multiplex PCR, yet TCRdb's version contains in-frame clones alone and is incomplete. The profile shows under 650,000 clones, 96% of them singletons. Germline V gives CDR1 LNHDA, CDR2 SQIVND (reference sequence). V lost 4 bases to trimming and J lost 1 base, with 10 bases between them. The CDR3 runs to 14 residues. Sequenced input: naive CD4+ T cells sorted from blood. Described subset: CD45RA+ positively selected. The receptor was derived from a woman in her twenties or thirties in good health. The chain carries TRBV19 and TRBJ2-5; D might be TRBD2 (6 bases). The CDR3: CASSSLGLQETQYF. Here the CDR3 DNA reads TGTGCCAGTAGTAGTCTGGGACTCCAAGAGACCCAGTACTTC. Complete variable domain (other parts from reference TRBV19 and TRBJ2-5): DGGITQSPKYLFRKEGQNVTLSCEQNLNHDAMYWYRQDPGQGLRLIYYSQIVNDFQKGDIAEGYSVSREKKESFPLTVTSAQKNPTAFYLCASSSLGLQETQYFGPGTRLLVL.